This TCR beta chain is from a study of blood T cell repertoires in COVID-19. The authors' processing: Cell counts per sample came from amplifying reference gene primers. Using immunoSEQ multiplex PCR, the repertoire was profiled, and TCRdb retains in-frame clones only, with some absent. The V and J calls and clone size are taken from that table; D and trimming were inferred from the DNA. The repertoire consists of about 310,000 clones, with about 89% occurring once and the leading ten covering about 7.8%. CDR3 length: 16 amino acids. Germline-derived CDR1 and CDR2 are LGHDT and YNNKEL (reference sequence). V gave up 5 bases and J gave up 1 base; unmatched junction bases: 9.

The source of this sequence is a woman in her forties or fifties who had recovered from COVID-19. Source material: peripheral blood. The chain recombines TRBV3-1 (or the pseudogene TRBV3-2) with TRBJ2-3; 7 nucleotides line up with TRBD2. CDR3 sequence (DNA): TGTGCCAGCAGCTACTTAGCGGGTTCTCGCACAGATACGCAGTATTTT. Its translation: CASSYLAGSRTDTQYF.